The rows below give T cell receptor beta chains drawn from one sample of a study of human T cells and chemical hapten exposure. Each CDR3 protein is one row after TCRdb ran MiXCR on the RACE reads. Among some 330,000 distinct CDR3 sequences listed, roughly 6% were seen once. This sample comprised whole blood, obtained in connection with sensitization to the hapten diphenylcyclopropenone (DPC). Every receptor here comes from a woman between 18 and 29 years old with alopecia areata. Some clones in this sample may be carry-over from other donors' samples. CDR3s include the opening cysteine and the closing phenylalanine or tryptophan. Fields, in order: V gene, clone size, D gene, J gene, CDR3 DNA, CDR3 protein. A D gene is named only where the DNA matches it firmly. A row's size may be missing; if present it is once, few, many or a size class.

>TRBV20-1|-|-|TRBJ1-3
TGCAGTGTTAGAAAAGCACAGGGATTTGGAAACACCATATATTTT
CSVRKAQGFGNTIYF
>TRBV10-3|few|-|TRBJ2-3
TGTGCCATCAGGAGTGATGGCACAGATACGCAGTATTTT
CAIRSDGTDTQYF
>TRBV28|many|TRBD1|TRBJ2-7
TGTGCCAGCAGTTTCGAAGGGGGCGGCTACGAGCAGTACTTC
CASSFEGGGYEQYF
>TRBV7-2|many|TRBD2|TRBJ2-4
TGTGCCAGCAGCCCGGGAAGTAAAGCGGGGGGGCTTTACTTC
CASSPGSKAGGLYF
>TRBV12-3/TRBV12-4|-|-|TRBJ2-7
TGTGCCAGCAGTACCCGGGACACCAGCTCCTACGAGCAGTACTTC
CASSTRDTSSYEQYF
>TRBV4-3|few|-|TRBJ2-3
TGCGCCAGCAGCCAACGAGGGGCGGGCACAGATACGCAGTATTTT
CASSQRGAGTDTQYF
>TRBV20-1|many|TRBD1|TRBJ1-5
TGCAGTGCTGTGGACAGGGTTGGCAATCAGCCCCAGCATTTT
CSAVDRVGNQPQHF
>TRBV11-1|few|-|TRBJ2-7
TGTGCCAGCAGCTCTACCGGCCGCACTGAACACGAGCAGTACTTC
CASSSTGRTEHEQYF
>TRBV9|many|-|TRBJ2-3
TGTGCCAGCAGCGTAGGCTCGGTAGCAAGCACAGATACGCAGTATTTT
CASSVGSVASTDTQYF
>TRBV7-8|many|TRBD1|TRBJ2-6
TGTGCCAGCAGCTTGACCCGGGACAGGGGGTTCTCTGGGGCCAACGTCCTGACTTTC
CASSLTRDRGFSGANVLTF
>TRBV20-1|few|-|TRBJ1-1
TGCAGTGCTACTTACACTGAAGCTTTCTTT
CSATYTEAFF
>TRBV12-3/TRBV12-4|-|-|TRBJ1-4
TGTGCCAGCAGTTCCATCCAAGGAGGAGGAGAAAAACTGTTTTTT
CASSSIQGGGEKLFF
>TRBV18|few|-|TRBJ2-7
TGTGCCAGCTCACTCGACAGGCTACCGGTGGGGCAGTACTTC
CASSLDRLPVGQYF
>TRBV2|-|-|TRBJ1-6
TGTGCCAGCCGTAACTATAATTCACCCCTCCACTTT
CASRNYNSPLHF
>TRBV20-1|-|TRBD1|TRBJ1-1
TGCAGTGCTAGTGCGACAGGGGGGATTGAAGCTTTCTTT
CSASATGGIEAFF
>TRBV4-3|many|-|TRBJ2-3
TGCGCCAGCAGCCAGGACTATCAGGGGGGTTCAGATACGCAGTATTTT
CASSQDYQGGSDTQYF
>TRBV7-3|few|TRBD2|TRBJ2-2
TGTGCCAGCAGCCCCCGGACTAGCTTTACCGGGGAGCTGTTTTTT
CASSPRTSFTGELFF
>TRBV20-1|-|-|TRBJ2-5
TGCAGTGCTAGGAGCCAGGGAAGGTCTCAAGAGACCCAGTACTTC
CSARSQGRSQETQYF
>TRBV12-3/TRBV12-4|many|-|TRBJ1-2
TGTGCCAGCAGCCTGAAGGAGTGGCCTGGCTACACCTTC
CASSLKEWPGYTF
>TRBV20-1|-|-|TRBJ1-4
TGCAGTGCCAGGGACATCCCAACTAATGAAAAACTGTTTTTT
CSARDIPTNEKLFF
>TRBV7-9|-|-|TRBJ1-1
TGTGCCAGCAGCATGACAGCGGTTCTCACTGAAGCTTTCTTT
CASSMTAVLTEAFF
>TRBV7-3|-|TRBD2|TRBJ2-2
TGTGCCAGCAGCTCCTGGGGAGGGAGCGGGGAAACCGGGGAGCTGTTTTTT
CASSSWGGSGETGELFF
>TRBV4-3|few|TRBD1|TRBJ1-2
TGCGCCAGCAGCCAAGATTGGGCAGGGGGCGGAGGCTACACCTTC
CASSQDWAGGGGYTF
>TRBV5-5|few|TRBD1|TRBJ2-2
TGTGCCAGCAGTACGGGACAGACCGGGGAGCTGTTTTTT
CASSTGQTGELFF
>TRBV7-8|many|TRBD1|TRBJ2-3
TGTGCCAGCAGCTCCCAGAGGGACAGGGGGGTTGGCACAGATACGCAGTATTTT
CASSSQRDRGVGTDTQYF
>TRBV7-3|few|-|TRBJ2-5
TGTGCCAGCAGCCCCGGATTCGGGGTAATTGAGACCCAGTACTTC
CASSPGFGVIETQYF
>TRBV11-2|-|-|TRBJ1-5
TGTGCCAGCAGCCCCCATGGACAGAACCATCAGCCCCAGCATTTT
CASSPHGQNHQPQHF
>TRBV10-3|-|-|TRBJ1-1
TGTGCCATCAGCACGATTACAGGGTACAGGGCTGAAGCTTTCTTT
CAISTITGYRAEAFF
>TRBV20-1|few|-|TRBJ2-7
TGCAGTGCTAGAGATACAGACGAGCAGTACTTC
CSARDTDEQYF
>TRBV6-5|many|TRBD1|TRBJ1-1
TGTGCCAGCAGGGGACAGGGGGGTACTGAAGCTTTCTTT
CASRGQGGTEAFF
>TRBV11-2|-|-|TRBJ1-1
TGTGCCAGCAGCTTTGGGAGGCACACTGAAGCTTTCTTT
CASSFGRHTEAFF
>TRBV4-2|-|-|TRBJ2-2
TGTGCCAGCAGCCCACCCCGCCGAACCGGGGAGCTGTTTTTT
CASSPPRRTGELFF
>TRBV7-2|many|-|TRBJ2-1
TGTGCCAGCATCCCCGATAGGGCGATGGGGACTGAGCAGTTCTTC
CASIPDRAMGTEQFF
>TRBV24-1|-|-|TRBJ2-1
TGTGCCACCAGTGATGTACGGGGGAGCTCCTACAATGAGCAGTTCTTC
CATSDVRGSSYNEQFF
>TRBV29-1|many|TRBD2|TRBJ2-7
TGCAGCGTCGCGCGGGGGGAAGCCTACGAGCAGTACTTC
CSVARGEAYEQYF
>TRBV18|-|TRBD1|TRBJ1-2
TGTGCCAGCTCACTACCCGGGACAGGGCTTAACTATGGCTACACCTTC
CASSLPGTGLNYGYTF
>TRBV10-3|few|TRBD1|TRBJ1-1
TGTGCCATCAGTTCGGGACAGGGGAACACTGAAGCTTTCTTT
CAISSGQGNTEAFF